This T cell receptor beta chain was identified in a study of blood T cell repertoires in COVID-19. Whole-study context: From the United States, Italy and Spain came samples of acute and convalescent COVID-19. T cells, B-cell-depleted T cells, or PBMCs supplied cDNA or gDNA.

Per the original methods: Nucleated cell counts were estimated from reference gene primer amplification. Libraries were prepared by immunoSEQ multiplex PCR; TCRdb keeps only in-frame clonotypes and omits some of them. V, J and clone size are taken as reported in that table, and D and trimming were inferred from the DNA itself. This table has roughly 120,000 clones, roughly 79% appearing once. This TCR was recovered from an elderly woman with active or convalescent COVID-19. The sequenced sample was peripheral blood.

CDR3 nucleotides: TGTGCCAGCAGCTTCAGGGGGAACACTGAAGCTTTCTTT. Amino acid sequence: CASSFRGNTEAFF. This chain uses TRBV11-3 with TRBJ1-1, with D possibly being TRBD1 (6 bases). Trimming shortened V by 3 bases and J by 1 base, and 6 bases separated the two germline ends. Germline V gene sequence: CDR1 SGHNT, CDR2 YENEEA. The CDR3 has 13 residues.